This record looks at one TCR beta chain sequence and its context. This sample is part of a study of blood T cell repertoires in COVID-19. Data came from immunoSEQ multiplex PCR; TCRdb stores just in-frame clones and leaves some out. This sample carries about 260,000 clones, 75% to 95% of them seen once, and the ten largest clones take less than 3.5%. Individuals aged roughly 18 to 90 years were recruited from some 26 US areas. Clinical histories supplied by participants themselves formed the basis of cohort assignment. Those designated as exposed participants met a COVID-19 case within 2 weeks before study entry. V was trimmed by 5 bases and J by 0 bases, leaving 7 bases between them. CDR3 length: 13 amino acids. The germline CDR1 and CDR2 sequences are SGHTA and FQGTGA.

The sequence was obtained from a man aged 40-49 years who had been exposed to COVID-19. Material for sequencing was PBMCs or T cells enriched from blood (not recorded which). This chain uses TRBV7-3 with TRBJ1-1, with D hard to call. The DNA of the CDR3 is TGTGCCAGCAGCCCTCAGATGAACACTGAAGCTTTCTTT. Residues: CASSPQMNTEAFF.